Sequencing of this TCR beta chain was carried out in a study of blood T cell repertoires in COVID-19. This table comes from immunoSEQ multiplex PCR, and its TCRdb copy is limited to in-frame clones, with some not included. The data show some 83,000 clones, less than 90% seen once. Germline-derived CDR1 and CDR2 are SGHNT and YYREEE (reference sequence). The V end lost 4 bases, the J end lost 9 bases, and 14 bases lay between the germline ends. This CDR3 comprises 14 residues. This receptor was taken from an elderly man in a cohort sampled during active COVID-19. The rearrangement uses TRBV5-4 and TRBJ1-6, with D perhaps TRBD1 (6 bases). The sequencing input was peripheral blood. In nucleotides, the CDR3 is TGTGCCAGCAGCGCGAGATCAGGGGCTTCACCCCTCCACTTT. Protein product: CASSARSGASPLHF.